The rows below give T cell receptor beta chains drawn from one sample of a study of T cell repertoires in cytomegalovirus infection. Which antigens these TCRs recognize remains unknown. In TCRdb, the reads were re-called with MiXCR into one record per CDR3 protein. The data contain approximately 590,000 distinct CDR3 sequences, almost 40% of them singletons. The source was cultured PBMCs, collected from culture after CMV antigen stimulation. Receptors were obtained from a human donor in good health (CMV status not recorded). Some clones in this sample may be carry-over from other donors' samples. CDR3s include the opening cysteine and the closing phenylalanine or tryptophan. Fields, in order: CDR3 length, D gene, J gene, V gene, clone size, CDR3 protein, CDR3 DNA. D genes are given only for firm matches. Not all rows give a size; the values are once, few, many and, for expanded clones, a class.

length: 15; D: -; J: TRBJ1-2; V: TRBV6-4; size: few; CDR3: CASSDSSRPFYGYTF; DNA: TGTGCCAGCAGTGACAGTAGCAGGCCATTCTATGGCTACACCTTC
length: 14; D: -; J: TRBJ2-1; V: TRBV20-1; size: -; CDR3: CSALDGAEGLKQFF; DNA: TGCAGTGCATTAGACGGAGCGGAGGGACTTAAGCAGTTCTTC
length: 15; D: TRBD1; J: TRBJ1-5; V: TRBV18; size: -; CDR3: CASSPRTGGLEPQHF; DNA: TGTGCCAGCTCACCCCGCACAGGGGGTTTGGAGCCCCAGCATTTT
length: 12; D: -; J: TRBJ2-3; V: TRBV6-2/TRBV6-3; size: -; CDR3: CASSNYPDTQYF; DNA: TGTGCCAGCAGTAACTACCCAGATACGCAGTATTTT
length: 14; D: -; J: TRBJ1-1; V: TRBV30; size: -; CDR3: CAWSTGSGITEAFF; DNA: TGTGCCTGGAGCACCGGGTCAGGGATCACTGAAGCTTTCTTT
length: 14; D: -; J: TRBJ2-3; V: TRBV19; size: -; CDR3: CASSITGGTDTQYF; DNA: TGTGCCAGTAGTATAACCGGGGGCACAGATACGCAGTATTTT
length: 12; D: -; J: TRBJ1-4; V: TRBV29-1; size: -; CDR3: CSVGPPGEKLFF; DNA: TGCAGCGTTGGTCCCCCGGGGGAAAAACTGTTTTTT
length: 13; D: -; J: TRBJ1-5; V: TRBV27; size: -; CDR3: CASSLSRSWPQHF; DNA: TGTGCCAGCAGTTTATCGCGATCTTGGCCCCAGCATTTT
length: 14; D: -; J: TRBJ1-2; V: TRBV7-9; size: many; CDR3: CASSLGGSNYGYTF; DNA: TGTGCCAGCAGCTTAGGAGGGTCTAACTATGGCTACACCTTC
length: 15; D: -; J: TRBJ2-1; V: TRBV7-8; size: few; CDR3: CASSFRPSSYNEQFF; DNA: TGTGCCAGCAGCTTTAGACCGAGCTCCTACAATGAGCAGTTCTTC
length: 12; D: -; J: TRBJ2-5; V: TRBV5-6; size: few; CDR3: CASSTGRGTQYF; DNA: TGTGCCAGCAGCACCGGACGGGGGACCCAGTACTTC
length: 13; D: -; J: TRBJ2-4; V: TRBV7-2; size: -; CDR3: CASSLPGSDIQYF; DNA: TGTGCCAGCAGCTTACCCGGGTCGGACATTCAGTACTTC
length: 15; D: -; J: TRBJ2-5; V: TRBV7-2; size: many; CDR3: CASSLLSGSRESQYF; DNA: TGTGCCAGCAGCCTATTATCAGGGTCCCGGGAGTCCCAGTACTTC
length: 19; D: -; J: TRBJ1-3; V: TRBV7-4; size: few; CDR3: CASSLDGCDRSNSGNTIYF; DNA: TGTGCCAGCAGCTTAGACGGGTGCGACAGGTCAAACTCTGGAAACACCATATATTTT
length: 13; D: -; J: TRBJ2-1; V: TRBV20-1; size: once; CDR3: CSARSRLVNEQFF; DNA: TGCAGTGCTAGATCTAGACTAGTGAATGAGCAGTTCTTC
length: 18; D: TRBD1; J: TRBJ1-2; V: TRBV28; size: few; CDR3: CASRSLTEDRVSNYGYTF; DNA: TGTGCCAGCAGAAGTTTGACCGAGGACAGGGTGTCTAACTATGGCTACACCTTC